The 12 T cell receptor beta chains listed next were all sequenced from one sample in a study of blood T cell repertoires in COVID-19. Here immunoSEQ multiplex PCR was the method, and the copy in TCRdb shows in-frame clones only, minus some. This table holds 450,000 to 500,000 clones, approximately 83% found once. Sequenced: peripheral blood. The origin of the receptors is a human donor in a cohort sampled during active COVID-19.

J is TRBJ2-7 and V is TRBV2; TRBD1 might be the D (6 bases). V lost 5 bases, J lost 9 bases, and 17 bases lay in between. This CDR3 spans 13 amino acids. CDR1 and CDR2 (germline): SNHLY, FYNNEI. CDR3 sequence (DNA): TGTGCCAGCAGTAGCACCCAGGGGCGAGGGCAGTACTTC. Its protein product is CASSSTQGRGQYF.

In regard to this clone: At the DNA level, this CDR3 is encoded by other sequences in the same sample as well. V gene TRBV5-1 combines with J gene TRBJ2-7, with 8 bases aligning to TRBD1. Germline CDR1 reads SGHRS; CDR2 reads YFSETQ. This CDR3 comprises 14 residues. J was trimmed by 4 bases and V by 4 bases; bases with no gene match: 7. The CDR3 loop reads CASSLGQGGYEQYF. In DNA, the CDR3 is TGCGCCAGCAGCCTAGGACAGGGAGGTTACGAGCAGTACTTC.

Remarks on this clone: Within the sample, other DNA sequences also encode this same CDR3. This chain uses TRBV29-1 with TRBJ2-1, with unresolved D. Trimming shortened V by 0 bases and J by 7 bases, and 7 bases separated the two germline ends. This CDR3 spans 12 amino acids. Germline V CDR1 and CDR2: SQVTM, ANQGSEA. CDR3 in DNA: TGCAGCGTTGAAGATTCCGGGAATGAGCAGTTCTTC. It is translated as CSVEDSGNEQFF.

In DNA form, the CDR3 reads TGTGCCATCAGTGAGCAGGCGGGAGCAGATACGCAGTATTTT. This sequence encodes CAISEQAGADTQYF. The chain recombines TRBV10-3 with TRBJ2-3; 7 bases are shared with TRBD2. Germline loops: CDR1 ENHRY, CDR2 SYGVKD. The CDR3 has 14 amino acids. The trim removed 2 bases at V and 4 bases at J, leaving 3 bases unmatched.

This clone was observed a few times. The rearrangement links TRBV27 to TRBJ2-3; maybe TRBD2 (6 bases). Trimming removed 2 bases from V and 3 bases from J, with 12 bases in between. This CDR3 has 15 amino acids. CDR1 and CDR2 (germline): MNHEY, SMNVEV (reference sequence). CDR3 loop: CASSLQGGTTDTQYF. In nucleotides, the CDR3 is TGTGCCAGCAGTTTACAGGGAGGAACGACAGATACGCAGTATTTT.

This rearrangement joins TRBV2 to TRBJ2-1, with D possibly TRBD1 on 6 matching bases. Looked up from germline, CDR1 is SNHLY and CDR2 is FYNNEI. Trimming removed 6 bases at V and 0 bases at J, with 21 bases between. This CDR3 is built from 18 residues. CDR3 sequence (DNA): TGTGCCAGCAGAGGTCCCCAGGACAGTTCTAGCTCCTACAATGAGCAGTTCTTC. Encoded protein: CASRGPQDSSSSYNEQFF.

The rearrangement joins TRBV19 to TRBJ1-1; 8 nucleotides align to TRBD1. V dropped 3 bases and J dropped 6; count of bases not matched to a gene: 6. Looked up from germline, CDR1 is LNHDA and CDR2 is SQIVND (reference sequence). The CDR3 extends over 14 amino acids. In DNA form, the CDR3 reads TGTGCCAGTAGTATCAAACAGGGGGTCGCTGAAGCTTTCTTT. It codes for CASSIKQGVAEAFF. The full variable domain, with the rest looked up from reference TRBV19 and TRBJ1-1, is DGGITQSPKYLFRKEGQNVTLSCEQNLNHDAMYWYRQDPGQGLRLIYYSQIVNDFQKGDIAEGYSVSREKKESFPLTVTSAQKNPTAFYLCASSIKQGVAEAFFGQGTRLTVV.

The V and J genes are TRBV11-1 and TRBJ2-5, with a possible D match to TRBD2 (5 bases). The CDR3 is 13 amino acids. Germline loops: CDR1 SGHAT, CDR2 FQDESV (reference sequence). V was cut by 0 bases and J by 5 bases, with 7 bases left in between. The CDR3 DNA follows: TGTGCCAGCAGCTTAGCGGGAGCGGAGACCCAGTACTTC. Amino acid sequence: CASSLAGAETQYF.

The V gene is TRBV9, the J gene TRBJ2-5; 9 bases are shared with TRBD2. The V gene end was trimmed by 0 bases and the J gene end by 4 bases; junction bases not matched to a gene: 10. CDR3 length equals 17 residues. Germline CDR1 reads SGDLS; CDR2 reads YYNGEE. CDR3 nucleotide sequence: TGTGCCAGCAGCGTAGGTCTCCTAGCGGGACGGGGAGAGACCCAGTACTTC. As protein: CASSVGLLAGRGETQYF. Filled out from reference TRBV9 and TRBJ2-5, the complete variable domain reads DSGVTQTPKHLITATGQRVTLRCSPRSGDLSVYWYQQSLDQGLQFLIQYYNGEERAKGNILERFSAQQFPDLHSELNLSSLELGDSALYFCASSVGLLAGRGETQYFGPGTRLLVL.

The gene calls are TRBV14 and TRBJ2-5, with 9 nucleotides matching TRBD1. J gave up 5 bases and V 1 base, and 8 bases lay outside the gene matches. CDR1 and CDR2 (germline): SGHDN, FVKESK. The CDR3 contains 16 residues. The CDR3 DNA is TGTGCCAGCAGCCAAGTCGGGACAGGGTCGAAGGAGACCCAGTACTTC. This codes for CASSQVGTGSKETQYF.

The sample holds one count of this clone. V and J are TRBV13 and TRBJ1-1, with TRBD1 matching over 10 bases. Trimming cost V 4 bases and J 6 bases; bases outside gene matches: 8. The CDR3 is 15 amino acids. Germline values: CDR1 PRHDT, CDR2 FYEKMQ (reference sequence). The DNA of the CDR3 is TGTGCCAGCAGCTCGACAGGGGGCCTCTTCCCTGAAGCTTTCTTT. Its protein is CASSSTGGLFPEAFF.

The gene calls are TRBV19 and TRBJ2-3; the match to TRBD2 covers 8 bases. Germline V CDR1 and CDR2: LNHDA, SQIVND (reference sequence). V lost 6 bases and J lost 2; bases outside the gene matches: 7. The CDR3 runs to 15 residues. The CDR3 DNA follows: TGTGCCAGTAGAACAGGACTAGCTCCCACAGATACGCAGTATTTT. It specifies CASRTGLAPTDTQYF.